This T cell receptor beta chain was captured in a study of low-dose radiotherapy and immunotherapy resistance in tumors. Study-level background: Cyclophosphamide went in intravenously at 200 mg/m2 every two weeks, one day before radiation and immunotherapy. Aspirin 300 mg was given orally each day for four cycles from cycle 1 day 1.

A constant-region primer paired with the V-primer adapter amplified TCRs over roughly 18 PCR cycles. MiXCR, applied by TCRdb to the reads, yields one record per CDR3 protein. The sample includes roughly 50,000 distinct CDR3 sequences, approximately 33% of them seen just once. There are many counts of this clonotype. Time point of the sample: after trial treatment. Documented treatment: LDRT plus nivolumab, ipilimumab, low-dose cyclophosphamide and aspirin (RACIN trial). Donors were given nivolumab, ipilimumab, aspirin, low-dose cyclophosphamide and low-dose radiotherapy. The CDR3 contains 13 residues. Germline CDR1 and CDR2: DFQATT and SNEGSKA (reference sequence). The germline V and J ends were trimmed by 4 bases and 2 bases, with 9 bases remaining between them.

The sequenced sample was PBMCs, obtained after low-dose radiotherapy plus immunotherapy. The TCR sequence derives from a male donor with rectosigmoid adenocarcinoma. V gene TRBV20-1 combines with J gene TRBJ2-1, with a possible D match to TRBD1 (6 bases). CDR3 protein: CSANRVAYNEQFF. CDR3 bases: TGCAGTGCTAACAGGGTTGCCTACAATGAGCAGTTCTTC.